This T cell receptor beta chain originates from a study of cytomegalovirus exposure and HLA in healthy donors. General observations from the study: Most TCR sequences proved rare, with some public TCRs found in many donors. With DRB1 most and HLA-C fewest, TCR association rates differed between HLA loci in a later analysis. In vitro checks showed that a few CMV-associated chains really do target CMV antigens. Earlier results showed most TCR beta V segments being productive about 90% or about 30% of the time.

This clone has a single count. The antigen remains unidentified. This CDR3 is built from 18 residues. Trimming removed 6 bases from V and 5 bases from J; junction bases left unmatched: 17. From germline, CDR1 is LGHNA and CDR2 YNFKEQ. The PCR had 60 Vbeta and 13 Jbeta primers. The data were produced by immunoSEQ multiplex PCR, yet TCRdb's version contains in-frame clones alone and is incomplete. This sample carries some 130,000 clones, about 80% of them seen once, and the ten largest clones take 6.5%. The V and J genes are TRBV4-2 and TRBJ2-2; 8 bases align to TRBD1. This sequence originates from a man aged 40-49 years in good health and CMV-seropositive. Sequenced sample: PBMCs. CDR3: CASRQSGTGFTGTGELFF. DNA for the CDR3: TGTGCCAGCAGGCAGTCGGGGACAGGATTTACGGGGACCGGGGAGCTGTTTTTT.